The entry below gives a single TCR beta chain sequence along with its context. The sample comes from a study of cytomegalovirus exposure and HLA in healthy donors. Germline V CDR1 and CDR2: MNHNY, SVGAGI (reference sequence). V was clipped by 0 bases and J by 4 bases; unmatched bases: 2. The CDR3 totals 14 residues. Measured with immunoSEQ multiplex PCR; TCRdb has only the in-frame clones, and not every one. The profile shows roughly 200,000 clones, 81% of them singletons. The sample comprised PBMCs. The clonotype was recovered from a woman in her thirties in good health and CMV-seronegative. The chain combines TRBV6-6 with TRBJ2-5; 7 nucleotides line up with TRBD1. The CDR3 is CASSYSRQGETQYF. Written as DNA, the CDR3 is TGTGCCAGCAGTTACTCCAGACAGGGAGAGACCCAGTACTTC.